The 32 T cell receptor beta chains presented below share a single source sample, sequenced in a study of T cells in Graves' hyperthyroidism and ophthalmopathy. From RNA transcripts, TCR beta CDR3 regions were amplified. With the HTBI primer set, the TCR CDR3 went through a first round of RT-PCR. In TCRdb, the multiplex PCR reads were re-called with MiXCR into one record per CDR3 protein. The repertoire holds 650,000 to 750,000 distinct CDR3 sequences, around 15% seen once, with roughly a tenth in the top ten. Source material: blood. The source of these receptors is a woman under 30 with Graves' hyperthyroidism.

This clonotype was seen at least ten times. The chain has TRBV12-3 or TRBV12-4 and TRBJ2-2; 7 nucleotides line up with TRBD2. The CDR3 is 15 amino acids. V lost 5 bases to trimming and J lost 7 bases; unmatched junction nucleotides: 10. Written as DNA, the CDR3 is TGTGCCAGCAGTCCCCCGGGAGGCTCCGGCGGGGAGCTGTTTTTT. This encodes CASSPPGGSGGELFF.

This clonotype was counted a few times. The chain carries TRBV7-9 and TRBJ1-2, with TRBD1 as a possible D gene (5 bases). Trimming left V 4 bases short and J 0 bases short, with 12 bases between. In germline, CDR1 is SEHNR, CDR2 FQNEAQ (reference sequence). The CDR3 has 15 residues. CDR3 sequence (DNA): TGTGCCAGCAGCTCTAGGGACGGATCTAACTATGGCTACACCTTC. Translation: CASSSRDGSNYGYTF.

The table lists this clonotype with a count of one. V and J are TRBV24-1 and TRBJ2-1; 9 bases are a match to TRBD2. J gave up 3 bases and V 5 bases, and 1 base lay outside the gene matches. The CDR3 runs to 14 residues. CDR1 is KGHDR, CDR2 SFDVKD, per germline. The CDR3 coding sequence is TGTGCCACCAGTGGGACTAGCGACTACAATGAGCAGTTCTTC. It yields the protein CATSGTSDYNEQFF.

This clonotype was recorded a few times. This chain links TRBV29-1 with TRBJ1-2; D is undetermined. Trimming stripped 3 bases from V and 1 base from J, with 12 bases between. Germline lookup yields CDR1 SQVTM and CDR2 ANQGSEA. The CDR3 spans 14 residues. DNA for the CDR3: TGCAGCGTTGATAGGGCAGACCTTAACTATGGCTACACCTTC. The encoded protein is CSVDRADLNYGYTF.

The chain combines TRBV7-9 with TRBJ1-5; TRBD1 might be the D (6 bases). CDR3 length equals 16 residues. Germline V gives CDR1 SEHNR, CDR2 FQNEAQ (reference sequence). Trimming stripped 5 bases from V and 7 bases from J, with 21 bases between. DNA for the CDR3: TGTGCCAGCAGCCTTTATGAGGGAGGGGGTTTGCAGCCCCAGCATTTT. Protein product: CASSLYEGGGLQPQHF.

This clonotype was found many times. At one of its ends the junction is not consistent with the germline gene, which may arise from a read error. The chain couples TRBV7-6 to TRBJ1-1; D ambiguous. CDR3 size: 15 residues. In germline, CDR1 is SGHVS, CDR2 FNYEAQ. The CDR3 DNA reads as TGTGCCAGCAGCTTAGCAGTCAGGATGAACACTGAAGCCTTCTTT. Residues: CASSLAVRMNTEAFF.

The gene calls are TRBV28 and TRBJ2-5; 7 positions agree with TRBD1. Trimming removed 5 bases from V and 1 base from J; junction bases left unmatched: 4. CDR3 length: 14 residues. The germline CDR1 and CDR2 sequences are MDHEN and SYDVKM. In DNA form, the CDR3 reads TGTGCCAGCAGTGCCCGGGACAGCCAAGAGACCCAGTACTTC. Translated, it gives CASSARDSQETQYF.

Comment on this clonotype: A junction boundary mismatches the germline segment, possibly from a read error. CDR3 region: CAGSLEHRNQPQHF. The CDR3 region has the DNA TGCGCCGGCAGCTTGGAGCATCGCAATCAGCCCCAGCATTTT. The chain combines TRBV5-1 with TRBJ1-5, with D hard to call. The CDR3 extends over 14 amino acids. Germline V gene sequence: CDR1 SGHRS, CDR2 YFSETQ.

This clonotype was detected ten times or more. This chain links TRBV28 with TRBJ1-4; 7 bases align to TRBD1. This CDR3 spans 14 amino acids. CDR1 and CDR2 from the germline V gene are MDHEN and SYDVKM. With 3 bases clipped from V and 8 bases from J, the junction kept 6 bases outside the gene matches. The CDR3 here is CASSLTGSGEKLFF. DNA for the CDR3: TGTGCCAGCAGTTTGACAGGGTCTGGAGAAAAACTGTTTTTT.

This clonotype was recorded a few times. The chain links TRBV20-1 to TRBJ2-1; the match to TRBD2 covers 9 bases. The V gene end was trimmed by 0 bases and the J gene end by 5 bases; junction bases not matched to a gene: 5. The CDR3 is made up of 15 amino acids. Germline V CDR1 and CDR2: DFQATT, SNEGSKA (reference sequence). The CDR3 region has the DNA TGCAGTGCTAGAGATCGACTAGCGGAAAACAATGAGCAGTTCTTC. As protein: CSARDRLAENNEQFF.

This clonotype was recorded at least ten times. The genes are TRBV29-1 and TRBJ2-7, with D perhaps matching TRBD1 (6 bases). The V end was cut by 5 bases, the J end by 4 bases, with 15 bases between. This CDR3 has 13 residues. Germline-derived CDR1 and CDR2 are SQVTM and ANQGSEA. Here the CDR3 DNA reads TGCAGCGTTCTGGGGGCCGGGTGGTACGAGCAGTACTTC. Its protein is CSVLGAGWYEQYF.

This clonotype was seen many times. The V call is TRBV30, the J call TRBJ2-1, with D unclear. Germline CDR1 is GTSNPN and CDR2 is SVGIG (reference sequence). The CDR3 has 13 residues. The germline V and J ends were trimmed by 0 bases and 6 bases, with 9 bases remaining between them. The CDR3 coding sequence is TGTGCCTGGAGTGTATCTCGGCTCAATGAGCAGTTCTTC. The encoded protein is CAWSVSRLNEQFF.

There are a few counts of this clonotype. This rearrangement joins TRBV6-1 to TRBJ2-2, with TRBD1 identical over 8 bases. This CDR3 has 14 residues. Germline V gene lookup returns CDR1 MNHNS and CDR2 SASEGT. V gave up 7 bases and J gave up 1 base; unmatched junction bases: 2. DNA of the CDR3: TGTGCCAGCACACAGGGGGGGAACACCGGGGAGCTGTTTTTT. The encoded protein is CASTQGGNTGELFF.

This clonotype was counted ten times or more. The chain carries TRBV15 and TRBJ2-7; 10 bases are a match to TRBD2. J was trimmed by 3 bases and V by 0 bases; bases with no gene match: 17. The CDR3 covers 20 residues. Per germline, CDR1 LNHNV and CDR2 YYDKDF (reference sequence). The CDR3 region has the DNA TGTGCCACCAGCAGAGATCGAGGGGAGGAAAGCGGGAGGGCAAGCTACGAGCAGTACTTC. Translation: CATSRDRGEESGRASYEQYF.

This clonotype came up a few times. V is TRBV2 and J is TRBJ2-7; no reliable D call. Germline-derived CDR1 and CDR2 are SNHLY and FYNNEI. The CDR3 runs to 15 residues. V was cut by 0 bases and J by 2 bases, with 11 bases left in between. The CDR3 is CASSEANPRAYEQYF. The CDR3 DNA reads as TGTGCCAGCAGTGAAGCCAATCCGAGAGCCTACGAGCAGTACTTC.

In this sample, this clonotype turned up many times. The chain employs TRBV18 and TRBJ2-1; 7 nucleotides agree with TRBD2. The V and J ends lost 2 bases and 2 bases, in that order; junction bases with no gene match: 9. CDR1 and CDR2 (germline): KGHSH, LQKENI. CDR3 length equals 17 residues. The CDR3 DNA reads as TGTGCCAGCTCACCATATGCGGGAGATAGTCCCTACAATGAGCAGTTCTTC. Amino acid sequence: CASSPYAGDSPYNEQFF.

A few counts support this clonotype. J is TRBJ1-5 and V is TRBV19; possible D gene TRBD1, 6 bases. Trimming shortened V by 5 bases and J by 1 base, and 18 bases separated the two germline ends. This CDR3 is built from 17 residues. From germline, CDR1 is LNHDA and CDR2 SQIVND (reference sequence). Here the CDR3 DNA reads TGTGCCAGTAGTGCCTGGGCGGGGGCCGGGAGCAATCAGCCCCAGCATTTT. Amino acids: CASSAWAGAGSNQPQHF.

The chain carries TRBV6-1 and TRBJ1-2; TRBD1 agrees at 8 bases. The CDR3 consists of 13 residues. CDR1 is MNHNS, CDR2 SASEGT, per germline. With 6 bases clipped from V and 2 bases from J, the junction kept 2 bases outside the gene matches. The CDR3 DNA follows: TGTGCCAGCAGACAGGGGGTGAACTATGGCTACACCTTC. Residues: CASRQGVNYGYTF.

V usage is TRBV28 and J usage is TRBJ2-5; D perhaps matches TRBD1 (6 bases). CDR1 is MDHEN, CDR2 SYDVKM, per germline. The V end lost 3 bases, the J end lost 6 bases, and 17 bases lay between the germline ends. The CDR3 length is 15 residues. The CDR3: CASSFRGPFRKTQYF. CDR3 DNA: TGTGCCAGCAGTTTCAGGGGCCCGTTTCGGAAGACCCAGTACTTC.

This clonotype was counted at least ten times. The V gene is TRBV7-9, the J gene TRBJ1-1; the D gene is possibly TRBD1 (5 bases). Trimming stripped 5 bases from V and 11 bases from J, with 18 bases between. This CDR3 is built from 13 residues. Germline V lookup: CDR1 SEHNR, CDR2 FQNEAQ (reference sequence). The CDR3 here is CASSLRPGDRAFF. In nucleotides, the CDR3 is TGTGCCAGCAGCCTCCGACCGGGGGATAGGGCTTTCTTT.

The rearrangement uses TRBV18 and TRBJ1-5; D not certain. Germline V CDR1 and CDR2: KGHSH, LQKENI. The V end was cut by 4 bases, the J end by 3 bases, with 13 bases between. The CDR3 has 15 amino acids. The DNA for the CDR3 is TGTGCCAGCTCACTAACACAGAGCCTCAATCAGCCCCAGCATTTT. It yields the protein CASSLTQSLNQPQHF.

The chain is built from TRBV7-9 and TRBJ2-7, with D perhaps assigned TRBD1 or TRBD2 (5 bases each). The CDR3 runs 17 residues. Germline CDR1 SEHNR, CDR2 FQNEAQ (reference sequence). V was cut by 3 bases and J by 7 bases, with 25 bases left in between. CDR3 coding DNA: TGTGCCAGCAGCTTGAGGGGTGGAGCGAACCTTCTCATGGAGCAGTACTTC. This encodes CASSLRGGANLLMEQYF.

Many counts were recorded for this clonotype. The chain uses TRBV18 and TRBJ2-5, with 12 nucleotides matching TRBD2. CDR1 is KGHSH, CDR2 LQKENI, per germline. This CDR3 has 16 amino acids. The V and J ends lost 3 bases and 6 bases, in that order; junction bases with no gene match: 8. This chain's CDR3 is CASSPKTSGSAQTQYF. The CDR3 nucleotides read TGTGCCAGCTCACCCAAGACTAGCGGGAGTGCACAGACCCAGTACTTC.

There are many counts of this clonotype. The V call is TRBV7-8, the J call TRBJ2-3; 12 bases fit TRBD2. The CDR3 contains 19 residues. The germline V gene has CDR1 SGHVS and CDR2 FQNEAQ. J gave up 2 bases and V 0 bases, and 9 bases lay outside the gene matches. The CDR3: CASSLARGGLAGLTDTQYF. The DNA of the CDR3 is TGTGCCAGCAGCTTAGCGCGGGGGGGACTAGCGGGCCTCACAGATACGCAGTATTTT.

This clonotype was counted ten times or more. The chain uses TRBV28 and TRBJ2-1, with TRBD2 identical over 8 bases. CDR3 length: 20 residues. J lost 0 bases, V lost 5 bases, and 18 bases had no gene match. Germline assignment: CDR1 MDHEN and CDR2 SYDVKM. The CDR3, as DNA: TGTGCCAGCAGTCCTTCGCGGGGGAAGGCGGGAGGCAGCTCCTACAATGAGCAGTTCTTC. This sequence encodes CASSPSRGKAGGSSYNEQFF.

This clonotype appeared a few times. The chain has TRBV12-3 or TRBV12-4 and TRBJ2-1, with no clear D. The CDR3 is 14 residues long. Trimming pared 3 bases from V and 0 bases from J, leaving 6 bases between. The CDR3 nucleotides read TGTGCCAGCAGTTTCTATTCCTCCTACAATGAGCAGTTCTTC. Translation gives CASSFYSSYNEQFF.

This clonotype was counted a few times. J is TRBJ2-7 and V is TRBV19, with 14 bases aligning to TRBD2. This CDR3 comprises 14 residues. The germline V gene encodes CDR1 LNHDA and CDR2 SQIVND (reference sequence). Trimming at V came to 6 bases and at J to 9 bases, leaving 7 bases not matched to a gene. The CDR3 is CASSQGTSGGSQYF. As DNA, the CDR3 is TGTGCCAGTAGCCAAGGGACTAGCGGGGGCTCGCAGTACTTC.

This clonotype was counted at least ten times. V is TRBV7-2 and J is TRBJ2-2; no clear D gene. V shed 5 bases and J shed 8 bases, with 9 bases lying between them. The CDR3 extends over 12 amino acids. Germline CDR1 reads SGHTA; CDR2 reads FQGNSA. CDR3 residues: CASSSSQGELFF. CDR3 DNA sequence: TGTGCCAGCAGCAGCTCACAGGGGGAGCTGTTTTTT.

There are many counts of this clonotype. V and J are TRBV13 and TRBJ2-7, with D perhaps matching TRBD2 (6 bases). CDR3 length equals 14 residues. With 3 bases removed from V and 2 bases from J, the gap between germline ends came to 11 bases. Germline V gene sequence: CDR1 PRHDT, CDR2 FYEKMQ (reference sequence). Here the CDR3 DNA reads TGTGCCAGCAGCTTCCAGGGAGGTCCCTACGAGCAGTACTTC. It specifies CASSFQGGPYEQYF.

At least ten counts were recorded for this clonotype. This sequence joins TRBV4-1 and TRBJ2-7, with unresolved D. Between the trimmed V and J ends, which lost 4 bases and 3 bases, there was a span of 16 bases. Germline V gives CDR1 MGHRA, CDR2 YSYEKL. The CDR3 extends over 15 amino acids. The CDR3 loop reads CASSPLVDARYEQYF. Here the CDR3 DNA reads TGCGCCAGCAGCCCCCTCGTGGACGCCCGCTACGAGCAGTACTTC.

In this sample, this clonotype turned up many times. V gene TRBV27 combines with J gene TRBJ1-5; D unresolved. This CDR3 contains 13 residues. Trimming shortened V by 2 bases and J by 3 bases, and 5 bases separated the two germline ends. The germline V gene has CDR1 MNHEY and CDR2 SMNVEV (reference sequence). The chain's CDR3 is CASSLDLNQPQHF. CDR3 DNA: TGTGCCAGCAGTTTAGACCTCAATCAGCCCCAGCATTTT.

This clonotype was counted a few times. The chain couples TRBV6-1 to TRBJ1-5, with a possible D match to TRBD1 (6 bases). Looked up from germline, CDR1 is MNHNS and CDR2 is SASEGT. The CDR3 loop spans 15 amino acids. Trimming shortened V by 7 bases and J by 1 base, and 14 bases separated the two germline ends. The CDR3 DNA reads TGTGCCAGCAAATACACAGGGTACAGCAATCAGCCCCAGCATTTT. It translates to CASKYTGYSNQPQHF.